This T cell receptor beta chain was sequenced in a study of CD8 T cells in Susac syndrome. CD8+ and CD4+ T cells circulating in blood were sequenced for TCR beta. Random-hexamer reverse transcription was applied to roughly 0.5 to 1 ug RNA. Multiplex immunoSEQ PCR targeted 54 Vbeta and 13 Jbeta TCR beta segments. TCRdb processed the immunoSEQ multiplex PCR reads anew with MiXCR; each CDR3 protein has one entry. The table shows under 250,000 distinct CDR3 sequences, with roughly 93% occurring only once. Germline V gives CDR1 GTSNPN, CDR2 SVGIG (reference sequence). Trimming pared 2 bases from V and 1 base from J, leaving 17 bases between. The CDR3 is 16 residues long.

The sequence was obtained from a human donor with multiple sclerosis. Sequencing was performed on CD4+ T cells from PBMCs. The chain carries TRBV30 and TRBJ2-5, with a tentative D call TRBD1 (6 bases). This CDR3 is CAWSPPGTSFQETQYF. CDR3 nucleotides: TGTGCCTGGAGTCCTCCCGGGACAAGCTTCCAAGAGACCCAGTACTTC.